Listed below are T cell receptor beta chains from one sample, sequenced in a study of T cells after yellow fever vaccination. TCRdb redid the calling of the 5' RACE reads with MiXCR, one entry per CDR3 protein. This repertoire shows about 360,000 distinct CDR3 sequences, approximately 6% found once; its top ten account for 15%. The sample was PBMCs, taken 5 days after the yellow fever booster vaccination. The receptors shown here come from a man aged 30 to 39 who received the YFV17D yellow fever vaccine. Both conserved end residues are part of each CDR3. Fields, in order: V gene, J gene, D gene, clone size, CDR3 length, CDR3 DNA, CDR3 protein. A D gene is named only where the DNA matches it firmly. Expanded clones are given a class, and other clones once, few, many or no size at all.

>TRBV5-1|TRBJ2-3|TRBD2|many|15
TGCGCCAGCAGCGACAGCGGGAGGAGTACAGATACGCAGTATTTT
CASSDSGRSTDTQYF
>TRBV5-4|TRBJ2-1|NA|few|15
TGTGCCAGCAGCTTGAGCGGTTCGGAATACAATGAGCAGTTCTTC
CASSLSGSEYNEQFF
>TRBV11-1|TRBJ2-7|TRBD2|NA|18
TGTGCCAGCAGCTTTGGCACCGCCCTCTTGACTAGCCGATACGAGCAGTACTTC
CASSFGTALLTSRYEQYF
>TRBV6-2/TRBV6-3|TRBJ2-1|NA|few|12
TGTGCCAGCAGTAACCTTTCGGGACGCGGGTTCTTC
CASSNLSGRGFF
>TRBV29-1|TRBJ2-3|NA|many|12
TGCAGCGTTGTTCGGGACACAGATACGCAGTATTTT
CSVVRDTDTQYF
>TRBV5-5|TRBJ2-7|NA|many|13
TGTGCCAGCAGCGAGGGACGGACCTACGAGCAGTACTTC
CASSEGRTYEQYF
>TRBV20-1|TRBJ1-1|NA|many|14
TGCAGTGCTAGAGAGTTCGTGGTGAACACTGAAGCTTTCTTT
CSAREFVVNTEAFF
>TRBV29-1|TRBJ2-1|NA|many|12
TGCAGCGCCGCCGGGAGCCACAATGAGCAGTTCTTC
CSAAGSHNEQFF
>TRBV14|TRBJ2-7|NA|few|11
TGTGCCAGCAGCCACGGGACCCTCTTGCACTTC
CASSHGTLLHF
>TRBV5-1|TRBJ2-3|TRBD1|many|15
TGCGCCAGCAGCATGGACAGGAATGGAGGAGATACGCAGTATTTT
CASSMDRNGGDTQYF
>TRBV12-3/TRBV12-4|TRBJ2-2|TRBD1|many|16
TGTGCCAGCACCTCTGGGACAGGGGGGACCACCGGGGAGCTGTTTTTT
CASTSGTGGTTGELFF
>TRBV7-8|TRBJ2-3|NA|NA|15
TGTGCCAGCAGCTTAGTTCCCCAACCCGAGGATACGCAGTATTTT
CASSLVPQPEDTQYF
>TRBV5-4|TRBJ2-1|NA|many|13
TGTGCCAGCAGCCCGGGAGCAAACAATGAGCAGTTCTTC
CASSPGANNEQFF
>TRBV18|TRBJ2-3|TRBD1|few|15
TGTGCCAGCTCTCCCAGGACAGGGAGCACAGATACGCAGTATTTT
CASSPRTGSTDTQYF
>TRBV6-2/TRBV6-3|TRBJ2-7|NA|few|17
TGTGCCAGCAGTTCCTTTCCTTGGGGTCGATCAGAAGTTCGGCAGTACTTC
CASSSFPWGRSEVRQYF
>TRBV2|TRBJ2-7|NA|few|14
TGTGCCAGCACTCTCCCCATCGGTCGGTACGAGCAGTACTTC
CASTLPIGRYEQYF
>TRBV19|TRBJ1-5|NA|many|17
TGTGCCAGTAGTATAACAACAGCTGGGGTTAGCAATCAGCCCCAGCATTTT
CASSITTAGVSNQPQHF
>TRBV14|TRBJ1-6|TRBD1|many|15
TGTGCCAGCAGCCCAGGGGGAACCTATAATTCACCCCTCCACTTT
CASSPGGTYNSPLHF
>TRBV4-2|TRBJ2-1|NA|few|13
TGTGCCAGCAATCGAGGGGGGGAAAATGAGCAGTTCTTC
CASNRGGENEQFF